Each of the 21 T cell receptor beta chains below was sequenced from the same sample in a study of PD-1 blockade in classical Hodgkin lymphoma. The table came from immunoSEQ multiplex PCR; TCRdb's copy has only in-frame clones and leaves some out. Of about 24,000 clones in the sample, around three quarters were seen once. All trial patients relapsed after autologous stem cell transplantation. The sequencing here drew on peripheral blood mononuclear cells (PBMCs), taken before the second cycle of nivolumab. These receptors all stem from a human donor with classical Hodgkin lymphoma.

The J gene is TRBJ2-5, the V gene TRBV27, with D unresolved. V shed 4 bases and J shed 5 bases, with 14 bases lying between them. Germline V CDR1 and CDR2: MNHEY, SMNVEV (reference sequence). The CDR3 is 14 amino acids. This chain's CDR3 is CASSSLPPWETQYF. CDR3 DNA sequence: TGTGCCAGCAGTTCCCTCCCACCTTGGGAGACCCAGTACTTC.

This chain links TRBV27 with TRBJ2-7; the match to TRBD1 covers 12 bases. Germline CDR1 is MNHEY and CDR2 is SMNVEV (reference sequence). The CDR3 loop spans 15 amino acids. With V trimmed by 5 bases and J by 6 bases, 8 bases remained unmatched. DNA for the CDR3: TGTGCCAGCAGTCTACCGGGACAGGGGGCTCGCGAGCAGTACTTC. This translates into CASSLPGQGAREQYF.

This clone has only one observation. The CDR3 bases are TGTGCCAGCACTCCACACGGAAGGGAGACCCAGTACTTC. Encoded protein: CASTPHGRETQYF. The J gene is TRBJ2-5, the V gene TRBV27; D uncertain. Germline V gene lookup returns CDR1 MNHEY and CDR2 SMNVEV (reference sequence). Trimming removed 7 bases from V and 5 bases from J, with 14 bases in between. The CDR3 runs to 13 residues.

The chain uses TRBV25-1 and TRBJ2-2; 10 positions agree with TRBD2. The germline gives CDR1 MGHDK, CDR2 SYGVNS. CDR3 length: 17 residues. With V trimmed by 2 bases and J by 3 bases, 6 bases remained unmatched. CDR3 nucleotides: TGTGCCAGCAGTGAAACCCTAGCGGGAGTCCACACCGGGGAGCTGTTTTTT. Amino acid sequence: CASSETLAGVHTGELFF.

The CDR3 reads CASSGTGLGSLLLYGYTF. For the CDR3, the DNA is TGTGCCAGCAGTGGAACAGGGTTGGGTTCCCTATTACTCTATGGCTACACCTTC. The genes are TRBV28 and TRBJ1-2; TRBD1 might be the D (6 bases). The CDR3 is made up of 18 amino acids. Per the germline V gene, CDR1 is MDHEN and CDR2 is SYDVKM. The V end lost 5 bases, the J end lost 4 bases, and 26 bases lay between the germline ends.

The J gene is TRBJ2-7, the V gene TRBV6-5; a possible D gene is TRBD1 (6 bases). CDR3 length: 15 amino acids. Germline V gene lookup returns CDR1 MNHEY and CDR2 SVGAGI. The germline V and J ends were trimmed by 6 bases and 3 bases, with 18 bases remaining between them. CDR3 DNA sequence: TGTGCCAGCAGGCCAACAGGGAGAAGAGACTACGAGCAGTACTTC. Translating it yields CASRPTGRRDYEQYF.

The CDR3 region is CASSLDLSYDEAFF. CDR3 DNA: TGCGCCAGCAGCTTGGATCTATCCTACGATGAAGCTTTCTTT. The V call is TRBV5-1, the J call TRBJ1-1; D gene uncertain. Trimming took 0 bases from V and 7 from J, leaving 13 bases between them. Germline V lookup: CDR1 SGHRS, CDR2 YFSETQ. The CDR3 is 14 amino acids.

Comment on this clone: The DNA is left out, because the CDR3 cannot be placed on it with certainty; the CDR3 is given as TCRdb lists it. The CDR3 protein is CASSTSGHHNQPQHF. V usage is TRBV6-5 and J usage is TRBJ1-5; TRBD1, the table's D call, lacks a check against the DNA. With termini counted, the CDR3 has 15 amino acids. Germline-derived CDR1 and CDR2 are MNHEY and SVGAGI.

The CDR3 DNA reads as TGTGCCAGCTCACCGACGGACAGGGTGTGGACCGGGGAGCTGTTTTTT. Translation: CASSPTDRVWTGELFF. This rearrangement joins TRBV18 to TRBJ2-2; TRBD1 agrees at 8 bases. CDR1 KGHSH and CDR2 LQKENI come from the germline V gene. The CDR3 sequence is 16 residues long. V was clipped by 3 bases and J by 5 bases; unmatched bases: 8.

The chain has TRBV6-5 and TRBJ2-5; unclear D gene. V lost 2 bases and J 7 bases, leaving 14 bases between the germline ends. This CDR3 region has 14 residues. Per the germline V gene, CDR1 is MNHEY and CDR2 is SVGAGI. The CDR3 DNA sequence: TGTGCCAGCAGTTACCGACCCCTAACGGGGACCCAGTACTTC. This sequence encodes CASSYRPLTGTQYF.

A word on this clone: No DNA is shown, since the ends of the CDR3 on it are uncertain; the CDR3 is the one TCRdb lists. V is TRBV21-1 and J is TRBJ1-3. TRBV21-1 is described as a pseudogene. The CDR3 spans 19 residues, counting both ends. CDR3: CAPQAPTYKRWAIGNTIYF.

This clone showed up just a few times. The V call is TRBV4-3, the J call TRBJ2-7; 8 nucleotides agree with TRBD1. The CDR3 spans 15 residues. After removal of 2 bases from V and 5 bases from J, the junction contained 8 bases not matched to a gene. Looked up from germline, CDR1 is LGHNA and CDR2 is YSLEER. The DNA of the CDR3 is TGCGCCAGCAGCCAACTACAGGGGGATCACCACGAGCAGTACTTC. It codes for CASSQLQGDHHEQYF.

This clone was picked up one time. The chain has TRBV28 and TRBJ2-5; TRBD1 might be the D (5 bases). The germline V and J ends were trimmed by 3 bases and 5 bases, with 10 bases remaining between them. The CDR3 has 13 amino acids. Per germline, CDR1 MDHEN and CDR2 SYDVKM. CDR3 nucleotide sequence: TGTGCCAGCAGTTTGGGGCATAGCGAGACCCAGTACTTC. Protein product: CASSLGHSETQYF.

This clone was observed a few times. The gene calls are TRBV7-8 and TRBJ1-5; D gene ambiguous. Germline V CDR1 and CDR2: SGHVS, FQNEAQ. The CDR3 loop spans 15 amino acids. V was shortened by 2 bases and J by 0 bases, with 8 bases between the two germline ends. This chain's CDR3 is CASSLSGDSNQPQHF. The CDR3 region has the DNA TGTGCCAGCAGCTTATCCGGGGATAGCAATCAGCCCCAGCATTTT.

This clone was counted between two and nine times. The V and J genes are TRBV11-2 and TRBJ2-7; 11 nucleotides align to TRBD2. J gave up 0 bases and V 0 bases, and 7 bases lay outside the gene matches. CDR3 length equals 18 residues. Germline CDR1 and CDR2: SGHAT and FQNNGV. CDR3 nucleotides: TGTGCCAGCAGCTTAGATTATAGCGGGAGGGCCGACTCCTACGAGCAGTACTTC. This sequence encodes CASSLDYSGRADSYEQYF.

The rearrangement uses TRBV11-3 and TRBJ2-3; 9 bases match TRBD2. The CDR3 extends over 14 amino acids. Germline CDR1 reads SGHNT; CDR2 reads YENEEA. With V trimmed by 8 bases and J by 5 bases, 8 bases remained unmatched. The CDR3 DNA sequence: TGTGCCAGCGTGAAGGGACTAGCTCTAGATACGCAGTATTTT. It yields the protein CASVKGLALDTQYF. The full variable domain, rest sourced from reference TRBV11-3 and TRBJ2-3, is EAGVVQSPRYKIIEKKQPVAFWCNPISGHNTLYWYLQNLGQGPELLIRYENEEAVDDSQLPKDRFSAERLKGVDSTLKIQPAELGDSAVYLCASVKGLALDTQYFGPGTRLTVL.

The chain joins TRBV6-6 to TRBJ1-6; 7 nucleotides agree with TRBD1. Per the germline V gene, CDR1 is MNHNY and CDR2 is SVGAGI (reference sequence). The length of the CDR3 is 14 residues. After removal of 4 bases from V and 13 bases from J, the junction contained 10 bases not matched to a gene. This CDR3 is CASSLPGTEYPLHF. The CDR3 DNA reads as TGTGCCAGCAGTTTGCCCGGGACAGAGTATCCCCTCCACTTT.

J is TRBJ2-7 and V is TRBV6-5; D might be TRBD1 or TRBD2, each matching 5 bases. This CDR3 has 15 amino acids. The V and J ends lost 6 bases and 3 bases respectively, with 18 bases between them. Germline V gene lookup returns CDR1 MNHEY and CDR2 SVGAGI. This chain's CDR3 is CASSPTQGALYEQYF. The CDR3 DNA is TGTGCCAGCAGCCCTACGCAGGGAGCTCTCTACGAGCAGTACTTC.

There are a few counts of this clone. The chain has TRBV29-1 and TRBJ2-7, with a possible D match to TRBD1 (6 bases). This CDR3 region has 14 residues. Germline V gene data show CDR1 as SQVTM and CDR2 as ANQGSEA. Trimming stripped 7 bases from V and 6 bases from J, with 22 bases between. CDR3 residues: CSARLQGIPSEQYF. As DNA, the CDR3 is TGCAGCGCTCGATTACAGGGAATTCCTAGCGAGCAGTACTTC.

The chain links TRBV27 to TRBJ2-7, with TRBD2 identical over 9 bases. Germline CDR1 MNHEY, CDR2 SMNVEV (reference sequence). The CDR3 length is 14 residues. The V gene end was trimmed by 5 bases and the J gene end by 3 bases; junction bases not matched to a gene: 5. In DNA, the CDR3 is TGTGCCAGCAGTGCGGGAGGGCGGCGCTACGAGCAGTACTTC. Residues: CASSAGGRRYEQYF.

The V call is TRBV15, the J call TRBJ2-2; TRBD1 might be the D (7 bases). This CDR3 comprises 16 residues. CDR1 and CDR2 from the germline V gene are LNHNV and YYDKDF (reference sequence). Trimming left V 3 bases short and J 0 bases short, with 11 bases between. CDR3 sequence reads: CATSRGGTANTGELFF. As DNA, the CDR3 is TGTGCCACCAGCAGGGGCGGGACAGCGAACACCGGGGAGCTGTTTTTT.